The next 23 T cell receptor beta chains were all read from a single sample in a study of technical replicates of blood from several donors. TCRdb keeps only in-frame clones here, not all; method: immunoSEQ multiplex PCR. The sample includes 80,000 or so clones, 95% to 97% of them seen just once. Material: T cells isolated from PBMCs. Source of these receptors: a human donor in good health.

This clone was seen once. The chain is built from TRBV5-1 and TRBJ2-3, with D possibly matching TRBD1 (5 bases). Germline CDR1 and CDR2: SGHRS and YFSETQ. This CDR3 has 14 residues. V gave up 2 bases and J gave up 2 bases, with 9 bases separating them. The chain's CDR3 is CASSLQENTDTQYF. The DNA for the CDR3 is TGCGCCAGCAGCTTACAGGAGAACACAGATACGCAGTATTTT. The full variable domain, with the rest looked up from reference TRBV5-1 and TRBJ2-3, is KAGVTQTPRYLIKTRGQQVTLSCSPISGHRSVSWYQQTPGQGLQFLFEYFSETQRNKGNFPGRFSGRQFSNSRSEMNVSTLELGDSALYLCASSLQENTDTQYFGPGTRLTVL.

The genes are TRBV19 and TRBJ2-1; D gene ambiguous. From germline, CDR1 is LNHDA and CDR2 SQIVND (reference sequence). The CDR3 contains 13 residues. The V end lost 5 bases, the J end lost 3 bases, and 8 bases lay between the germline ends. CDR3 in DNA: TGTGCCAGTAGTCTGGCTGGCTACAATGAGCAGTTCTTC. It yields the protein CASSLAGYNEQFF.

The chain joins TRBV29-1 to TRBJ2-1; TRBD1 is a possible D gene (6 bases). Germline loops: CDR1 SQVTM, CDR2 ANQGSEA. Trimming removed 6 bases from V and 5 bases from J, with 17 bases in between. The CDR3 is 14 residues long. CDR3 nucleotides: TGCAGCGTCTTCTGGAGGACAGACCACAATGAGCAGTTCTTC. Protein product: CSVFWRTDHNEQFF.

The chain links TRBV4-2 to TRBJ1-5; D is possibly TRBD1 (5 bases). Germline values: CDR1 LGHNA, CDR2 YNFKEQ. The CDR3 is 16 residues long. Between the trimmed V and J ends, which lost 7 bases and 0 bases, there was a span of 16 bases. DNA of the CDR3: TGTGCCAGCAAACTCGGGGGAGCCGATAGCAATCAGCCCCAGCATTTT. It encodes CASKLGGADSNQPQHF.

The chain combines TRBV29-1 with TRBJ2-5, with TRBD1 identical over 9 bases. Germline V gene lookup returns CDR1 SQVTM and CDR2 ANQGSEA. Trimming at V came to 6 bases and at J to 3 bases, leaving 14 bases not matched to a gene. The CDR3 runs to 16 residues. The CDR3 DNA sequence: TGCAGCGTAGAACCGGGACAGGGTTTTTGGGAAGAGACCCAGTACTTC. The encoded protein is CSVEPGQGFWEETQYF.

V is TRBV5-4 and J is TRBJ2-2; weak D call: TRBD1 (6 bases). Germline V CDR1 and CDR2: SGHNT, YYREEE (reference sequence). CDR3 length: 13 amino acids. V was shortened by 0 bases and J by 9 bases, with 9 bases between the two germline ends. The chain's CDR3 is CASSLEQGRELFF. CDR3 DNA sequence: TGTGCCAGCAGCTTGGAACAGGGTAGGGAGCTGTTTTTT.

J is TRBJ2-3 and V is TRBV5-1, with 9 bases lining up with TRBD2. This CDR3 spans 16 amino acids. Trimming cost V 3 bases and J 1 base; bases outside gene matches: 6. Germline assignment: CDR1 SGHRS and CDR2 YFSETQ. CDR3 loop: CASSSYSGGGTDTQYF. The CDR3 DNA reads TGCGCCAGCAGCTCTTATAGCGGGGGCGGCACAGATACGCAGTATTTT.

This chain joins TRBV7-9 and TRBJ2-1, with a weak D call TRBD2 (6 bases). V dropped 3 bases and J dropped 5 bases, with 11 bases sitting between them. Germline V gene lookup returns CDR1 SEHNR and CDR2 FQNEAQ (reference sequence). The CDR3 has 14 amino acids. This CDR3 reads CASSFLTGDNEQFF. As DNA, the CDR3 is TGTGCCAGCAGCTTTCTTACGGGGGACAATGAGCAGTTCTTC.

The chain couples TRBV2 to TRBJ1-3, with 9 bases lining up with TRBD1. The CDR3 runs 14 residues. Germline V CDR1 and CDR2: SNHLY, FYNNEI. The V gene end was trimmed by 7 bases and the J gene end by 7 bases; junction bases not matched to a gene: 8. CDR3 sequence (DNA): TGTGCCAGCAATGATGACAGGGGGAGTAACACCATATATTTT. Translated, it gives CASNDDRGSNTIYF.

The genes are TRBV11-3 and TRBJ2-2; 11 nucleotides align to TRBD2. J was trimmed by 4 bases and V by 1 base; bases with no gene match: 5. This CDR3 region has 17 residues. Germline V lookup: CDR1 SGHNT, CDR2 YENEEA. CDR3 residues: CASSLVLAGDGTGELFF. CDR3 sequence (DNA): TGTGCCAGCAGCTTAGTACTAGCGGGAGACGGCACCGGGGAGCTGTTTTTT.

The CDR3, as DNA: TGTGCCAGCAGCATTAGCGGGGGGGCAGAGACCCAGTACTTC. This encodes CASSISGGAETQYF. The chain carries TRBV7-3 and TRBJ2-5; 11 bases match TRBD2. Trimming at V came to 5 bases and at J to 4 bases, leaving 3 bases not matched to a gene. The CDR3 has 14 residues. The germline gives CDR1 SGHTA, CDR2 FQGTGA.

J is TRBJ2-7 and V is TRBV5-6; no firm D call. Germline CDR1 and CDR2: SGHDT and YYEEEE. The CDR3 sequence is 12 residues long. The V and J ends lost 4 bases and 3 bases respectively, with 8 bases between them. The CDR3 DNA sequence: TGTGCCAGCAGCCCATCCGGCTACGAGCAGTACTTC. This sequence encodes CASSPSGYEQYF.

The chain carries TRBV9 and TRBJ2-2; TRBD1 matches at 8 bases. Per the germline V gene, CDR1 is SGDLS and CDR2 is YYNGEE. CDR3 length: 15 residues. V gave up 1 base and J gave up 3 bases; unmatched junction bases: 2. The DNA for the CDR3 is TGTGCCAGCAGCGTAAGGGGACAGGACACCGGGGAGCTGTTTTTT. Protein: CASSVRGQDTGELFF.

CDR3 sequence reads: CSVRGLAGRTGELFF. The CDR3 coding sequence is TGCAGCGTTAGGGGACTAGCGGGGAGAACCGGGGAGCTGTTTTTT. The J gene is TRBJ2-2, the V gene TRBV29-1; 13 bases align to TRBD2. The CDR3 is 15 residues long. Germline V CDR1 and CDR2: SQVTM, ANQGSEA. Trimming at V came to 5 bases and at J to 5 bases, leaving 5 bases not matched to a gene.

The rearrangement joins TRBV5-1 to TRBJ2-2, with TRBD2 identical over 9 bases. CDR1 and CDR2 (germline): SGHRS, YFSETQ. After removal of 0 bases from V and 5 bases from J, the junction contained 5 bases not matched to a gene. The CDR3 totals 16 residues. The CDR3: CASSLDAGGRTGELFF. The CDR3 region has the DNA TGCGCCAGCAGCTTGGATGCGGGGGGGCGGACCGGGGAGCTGTTTTTT. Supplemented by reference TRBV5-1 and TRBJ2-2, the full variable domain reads KAGVTQTPRYLIKTRGQQVTLSCSPISGHRSVSWYQQTPGQGLQFLFEYFSETQRNKGNFPGRFSGRQFSNSRSEMNVSTLELGDSALYLCASSLDAGGRTGELFFGEGSRLTVL.

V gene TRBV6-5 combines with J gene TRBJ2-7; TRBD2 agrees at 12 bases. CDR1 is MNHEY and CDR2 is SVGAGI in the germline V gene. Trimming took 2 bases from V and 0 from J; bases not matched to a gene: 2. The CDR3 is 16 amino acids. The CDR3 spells CASSYGLAGSSYEQYF. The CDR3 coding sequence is TGTGCCAGCAGTTACGGACTAGCGGGAAGCTCCTACGAGCAGTACTTC.

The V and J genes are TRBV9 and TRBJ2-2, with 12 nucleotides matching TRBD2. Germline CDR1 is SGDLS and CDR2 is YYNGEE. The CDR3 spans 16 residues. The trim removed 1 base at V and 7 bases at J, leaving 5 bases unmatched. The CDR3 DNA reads TGTGCCAGCAGCGTAACTAGCGGGAGGATAGTCGGGGAGCTGTTTTTT. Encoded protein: CASSVTSGRIVGELFF.

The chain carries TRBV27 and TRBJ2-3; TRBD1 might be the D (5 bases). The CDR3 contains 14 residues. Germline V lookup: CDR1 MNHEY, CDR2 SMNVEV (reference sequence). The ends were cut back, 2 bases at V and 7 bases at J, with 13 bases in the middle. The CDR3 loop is CASSLTGFRNTQYF. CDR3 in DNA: TGTGCCAGCAGTTTAACAGGATTTCGAAATACGCAGTATTTT.

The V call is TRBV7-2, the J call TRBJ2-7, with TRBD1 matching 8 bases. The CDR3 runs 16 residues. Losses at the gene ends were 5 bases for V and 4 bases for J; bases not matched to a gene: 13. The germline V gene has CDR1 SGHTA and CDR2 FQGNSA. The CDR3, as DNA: TGTGCCAGCAGCCCGGGGACAGGCGGACCCTCGTACGAGCAGTACTTC. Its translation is CASSPGTGGPSYEQYF.

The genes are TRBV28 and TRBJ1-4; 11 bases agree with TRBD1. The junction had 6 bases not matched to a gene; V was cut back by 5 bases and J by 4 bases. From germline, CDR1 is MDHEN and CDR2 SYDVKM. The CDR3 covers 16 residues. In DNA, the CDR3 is TGTGCCAGCAGTCCGGGACAGGGGGGCTATAATGAAAAACTGTTTTTT. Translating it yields CASSPGQGGYNEKLFF. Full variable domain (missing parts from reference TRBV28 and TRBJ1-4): DVKVTQSSRYLVKRTGEKVFLECVQDMDHENMFWYRQDPGLGLRLIYFSYDVKMKEKGDIPEGYSVSREKKERFSLILESASTNQTSMYLCASSPGQGGYNEKLFFGSGTQLSVL.

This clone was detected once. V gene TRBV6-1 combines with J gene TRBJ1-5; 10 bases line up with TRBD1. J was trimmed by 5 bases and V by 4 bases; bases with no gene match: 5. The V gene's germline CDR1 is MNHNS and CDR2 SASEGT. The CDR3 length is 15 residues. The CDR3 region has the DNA TGTGCCAGCAGTGCTCGGACAGGGGGATATCAGCCCCAGCATTTT. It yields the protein CASSARTGGYQPQHF.

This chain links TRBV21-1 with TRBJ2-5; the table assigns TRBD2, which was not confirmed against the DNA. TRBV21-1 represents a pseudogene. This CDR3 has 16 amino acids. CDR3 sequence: CASSKRLAGVWETQYF. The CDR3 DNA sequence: TGTGCCAGCAGCAAAAGACTAGCGGGAGTGTGGGAGACCCAGTACTTC.

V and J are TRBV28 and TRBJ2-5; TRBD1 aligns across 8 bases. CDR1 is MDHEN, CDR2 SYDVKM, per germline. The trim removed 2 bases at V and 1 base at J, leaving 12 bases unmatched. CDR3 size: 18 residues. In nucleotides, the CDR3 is TGTGCCAGCAGTTTACCAACTACTAGGACAGGGAGCCAAGAGACCCAGTACTTC. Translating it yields CASSLPTTRTGSQETQYF. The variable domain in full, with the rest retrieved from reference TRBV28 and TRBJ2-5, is DVKVTQSSRYLVKRTGEKVFLECVQDMDHENMFWYRQDPGLGLRLIYFSYDVKMKEKGDIPEGYSVSREKKERFSLILESASTNQTSMYLCASSLPTTRTGSQETQYFGPGTRLLVL.